This T cell receptor beta chain was sequenced during a study of shared clonotypes between healthy human individuals. The CDR3 runs to 14 residues. Trimming took 4 bases from V and 6 from J; bases not matched to a gene: 4. Germline V gene sequence: CDR1 SGDLS, CDR2 YYNGEE. The assay was immunoSEQ multiplex PCR, and TCRdb's table has in-frame clones only and misses some. This sample has 2 million to 3 million clones; 93% occur once, and the top ten carry about 0.39%. The specimen was naive CD4+ T cells from PBMCs. The subset: CD45RA+ positively selected. The sequence came from a man aged 18 to 29 in good health. Some clones in this sample may be carry-over from other donors' samples. J is TRBJ2-2 and V is TRBV9; 9 nucleotides agree with TRBD2. This chain's CDR3 is CASSPSGKAGELFF. The CDR3 DNA reads TGTGCCAGCAGCCCTAGCGGGAAAGCCGGGGAGCTGTTTTTT.